The 3 T cell receptor beta chains reported below all come from one sample, sequenced in a study of response to subunit inactivated influenza vaccine. TCRdb passed the RT-PCR reads through MiXCR, listing each CDR3 protein once. Here the sample spans fewer than 350,000 distinct CDR3 sequences, 21% being singletons. Material: PBMCs from blood, obtained less than 22 months after vaccination. These receptors all come from a man between 45 and 75 years old who received an inactivated influenza vaccine.

The V call is TRBV12-3 or TRBV12-4, the J call TRBJ2-1; D gene uncertain. The length of the CDR3 is 13 residues. V was cut by 4 bases and J by 7 bases, with 11 bases left in between. CDR3 protein: CASSSNRWNEQFF. The CDR3 DNA is TGTGCCAGCAGTTCAAACCGGTGGAATGAGCAGTTCTTC.

This clonotype was counted many times. The rearrangement joins TRBV3-1 to TRBJ1-2; D gene ambiguous. Germline V gene lookup returns CDR1 LGHDT and CDR2 YNNKEL (reference sequence). V dropped 1 base and J dropped 5 bases, with 20 bases sitting between them. The CDR3 is 17 residues long. This chain's CDR3 is CASSQGSLAGVVYGYTF. CDR3 sequence (DNA): TGTGCCAGCAGCCAAGGAAGCCTTGCAGGAGTAGTGTATGGCTACACCTTC. Full variable domain (rest looked up from reference TRBV3-1 and TRBJ1-2): DTAVSQTPKYLVTQMGNDKSIKCEQNLGHDTMYWYKQDSKKFLKIMFSYNNKELIINETVPNRFSPKSPDKAHLNLHINSLELGDSAVYFCASSQGSLAGVVYGYTFGSGTRLTVV.

This clonotype was detected only a few times. V usage is TRBV6-1 and J usage is TRBJ1-5, with 10 bases aligning to TRBD1. This CDR3 has 16 amino acids. Germline V lookup: CDR1 MNHNS, CDR2 SASEGT. J lost 4 bases, V lost 2 bases, and 5 bases had no gene match. The CDR3 protein is CASSEYPGQGNQPQHF. Here the CDR3 DNA reads TGTGCCAGCAGTGAATATCCGGGACAGGGGAATCAGCCCCAGCATTTT.